This T cell receptor (beta chain) was observed in a study of blood T cell repertoires in COVID-19. Study at large: Sample material is recorded as cDNA or gDNA derived from T cells, B-cell-depleted T cells, or PBMCs.

Grouping used clinical history reported by participants in a survey and questionnaire. The CDR3 consists of 15 residues. V lost 3 bases, J lost 1 base, and 11 bases lay in between. Germline CDR1 and CDR2: SGDLS and YYNGEE. Libraries were prepared by immunoSEQ multiplex PCR; TCRdb keeps only in-frame clonotypes and omits some of them. The sample yields roughly 180,000 clones, 85% to 90% seen once. The V and J genes are TRBV9 and TRBJ2-1; weak D call: TRBD2 (5 bases). The sequenced sample consisted of PBMCs or T cells enriched from blood (not recorded which). The source of this sequence is a man aged 40-55 years who had recovered from COVID-19. The CDR3 loop reads CASSGRTVSYNEQFF. As DNA, the CDR3 is TGTGCCAGCAGCGGACGGACTGTTTCCTACAATGAGCAGTTCTTC.